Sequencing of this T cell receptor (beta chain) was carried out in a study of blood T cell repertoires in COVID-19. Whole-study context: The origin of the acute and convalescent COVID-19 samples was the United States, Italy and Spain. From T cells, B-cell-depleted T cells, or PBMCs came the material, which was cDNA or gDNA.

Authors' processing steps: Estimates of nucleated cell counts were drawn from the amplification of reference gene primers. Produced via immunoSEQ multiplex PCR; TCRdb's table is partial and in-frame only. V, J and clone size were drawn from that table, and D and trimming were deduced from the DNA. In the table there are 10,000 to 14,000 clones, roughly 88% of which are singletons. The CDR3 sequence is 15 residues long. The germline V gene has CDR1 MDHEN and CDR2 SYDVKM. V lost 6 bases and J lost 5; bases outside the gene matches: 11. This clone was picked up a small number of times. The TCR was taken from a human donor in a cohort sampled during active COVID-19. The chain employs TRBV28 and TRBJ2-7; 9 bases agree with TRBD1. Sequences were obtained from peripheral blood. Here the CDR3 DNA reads TGTGCCAGCAGCTACCGGGACAGGGCCTACCACGAGCAGTACTTC. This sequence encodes CASSYRDRAYHEQYF.